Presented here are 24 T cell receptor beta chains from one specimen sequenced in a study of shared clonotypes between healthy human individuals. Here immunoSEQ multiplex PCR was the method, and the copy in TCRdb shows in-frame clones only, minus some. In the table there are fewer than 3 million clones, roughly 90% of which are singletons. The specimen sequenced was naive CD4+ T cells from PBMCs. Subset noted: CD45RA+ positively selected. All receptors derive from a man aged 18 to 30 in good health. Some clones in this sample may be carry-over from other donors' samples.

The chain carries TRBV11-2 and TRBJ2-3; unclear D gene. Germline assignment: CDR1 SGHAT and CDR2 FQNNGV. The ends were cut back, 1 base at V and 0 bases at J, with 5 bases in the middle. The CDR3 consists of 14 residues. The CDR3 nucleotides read TGTGCCAGCAGCTTAGTACTTAGCACAGATACGCAGTATTTT. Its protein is CASSLVLSTDTQYF. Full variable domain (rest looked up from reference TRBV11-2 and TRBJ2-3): EAGVAQSPRYKIIEKRQSVAFWCNPISGHATLYWYQQILGQGPKLLIQFQNNGVVDDSQLPKDRFSAERLKGVDSTLKIQPAKLEDSAVYLCASSLVLSTDTQYFGPGTRLTVL.

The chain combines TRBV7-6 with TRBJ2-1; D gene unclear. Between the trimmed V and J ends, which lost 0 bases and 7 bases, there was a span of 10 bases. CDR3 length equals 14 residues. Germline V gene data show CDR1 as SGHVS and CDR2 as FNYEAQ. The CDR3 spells CASSLALPVNEQFF. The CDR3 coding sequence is TGTGCCAGCAGCTTAGCCTTACCGGTAAATGAGCAGTTCTTC.

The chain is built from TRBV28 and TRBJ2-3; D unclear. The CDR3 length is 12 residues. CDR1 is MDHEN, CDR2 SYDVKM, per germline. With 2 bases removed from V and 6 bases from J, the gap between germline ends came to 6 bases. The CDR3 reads CASSLVKDTQYF. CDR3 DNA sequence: TGTGCCAGCAGTTTAGTCAAGGATACGCAGTATTTT.

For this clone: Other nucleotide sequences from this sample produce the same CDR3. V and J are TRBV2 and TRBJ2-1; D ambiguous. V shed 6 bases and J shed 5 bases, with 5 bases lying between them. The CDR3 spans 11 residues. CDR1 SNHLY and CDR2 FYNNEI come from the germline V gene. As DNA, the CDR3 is TGTGCCAGCAGCACGAACAATGAGCAGTTCTTC. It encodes CASSTNNEQFF.

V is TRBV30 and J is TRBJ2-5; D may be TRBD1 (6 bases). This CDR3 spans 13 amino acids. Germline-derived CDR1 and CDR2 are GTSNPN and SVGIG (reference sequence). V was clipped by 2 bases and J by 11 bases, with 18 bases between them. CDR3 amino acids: CAWSRDNSERQYF. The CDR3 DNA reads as TGTGCCTGGAGTCGGGACAACAGCGAACGACAGTACTTC. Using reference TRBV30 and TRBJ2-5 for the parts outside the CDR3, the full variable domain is SQTIHQWPATLVQPVGSPLSLECTVEGTSNPNLYWYRQAAGRGLQLLFYSVGIGQISSEVPQNLSASRPQDRQFILSSKKLLLSDSGFYLCAWSRDNSERQYFGPGTRLLVL.

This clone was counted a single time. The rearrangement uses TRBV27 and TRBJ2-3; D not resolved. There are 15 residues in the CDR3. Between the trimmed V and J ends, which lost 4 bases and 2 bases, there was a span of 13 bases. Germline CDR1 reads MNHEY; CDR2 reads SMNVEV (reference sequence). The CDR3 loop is CASSSLGSSTDTQYF. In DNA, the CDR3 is TGTGCCAGCAGTTCCCTCGGGTCGTCCACAGATACGCAGTATTTT.

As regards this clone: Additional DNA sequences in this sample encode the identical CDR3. CDR3 DNA sequence: TGTGCCAGCAGCACACCGGGACCACAAGAGACCCAGTACTTC. This sequence encodes CASSTPGPQETQYF. The chain is built from TRBV28 and TRBJ2-5; possibly TRBD1 or TRBD2 for D (5 bases each). The V end lost 6 bases, the J end lost 2 bases, and 13 bases lay between the germline ends. Germline values: CDR1 MDHEN, CDR2 SYDVKM. The CDR3 consists of 14 residues.

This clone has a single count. The chain's CDR3 is CASSLGQTNNSPLHF. The CDR3 DNA follows: TGTGCCAGCAGCCTCGGACAAACCAACAATTCACCCCTCCACTTT. The chain is built from TRBV11-2 and TRBJ1-6, with D perhaps matching TRBD1 (5 bases). The germline gives CDR1 SGHAT, CDR2 FQNNGV. V lost 5 bases, J lost 7 bases, and 15 bases lay in between. The CDR3 covers 15 residues. Filled out from reference TRBV11-2 and TRBJ1-6, the complete variable domain reads EAGVAQSPRYKIIEKRQSVAFWCNPISGHATLYWYQQILGQGPKLLIQFQNNGVVDDSQLPKDRFSAERLKGVDSTLKIQPAKLEDSAVYLCASSLGQTNNSPLHFGNGTRLTVT.

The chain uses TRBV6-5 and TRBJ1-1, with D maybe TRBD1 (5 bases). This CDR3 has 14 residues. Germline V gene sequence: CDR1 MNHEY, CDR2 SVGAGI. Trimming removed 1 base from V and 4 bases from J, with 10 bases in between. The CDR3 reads CASSYLGGGTEAFF. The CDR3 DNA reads TGTGCCAGCAGTTACTTGGGGGGAGGCACTGAAGCTTTCTTT.

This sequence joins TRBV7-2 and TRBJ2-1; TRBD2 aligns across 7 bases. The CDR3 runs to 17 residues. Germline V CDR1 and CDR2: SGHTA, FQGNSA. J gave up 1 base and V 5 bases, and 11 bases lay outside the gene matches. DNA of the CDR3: TGTGCCAGCAGCCCGCCCGGGGGGAGGTTGTCCTACAATGAGCAGTTCTTC. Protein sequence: CASSPPGGRLSYNEQFF.

The CDR3 here is CASSEAFRLADTGELFF. In nucleotides, the CDR3 is TGTGCCAGCAGTGAAGCTTTCCGACTAGCCGACACCGGGGAGCTGTTTTTT. V usage is TRBV6-1 and J usage is TRBJ2-2, with 7 bases aligning to TRBD2. J lost 3 bases, V lost 0 bases, and 7 bases had no gene match. This CDR3 region has 17 residues. The germline V gene has CDR1 MNHNS and CDR2 SASEGT.

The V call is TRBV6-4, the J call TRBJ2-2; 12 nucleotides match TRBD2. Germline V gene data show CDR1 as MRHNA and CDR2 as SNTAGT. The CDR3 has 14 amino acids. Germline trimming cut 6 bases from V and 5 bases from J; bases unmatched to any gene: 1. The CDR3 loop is CASRLAGGTGELFF. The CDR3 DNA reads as TGTGCCAGCAGACTAGCGGGAGGAACCGGGGAGCTGTTTTTT.

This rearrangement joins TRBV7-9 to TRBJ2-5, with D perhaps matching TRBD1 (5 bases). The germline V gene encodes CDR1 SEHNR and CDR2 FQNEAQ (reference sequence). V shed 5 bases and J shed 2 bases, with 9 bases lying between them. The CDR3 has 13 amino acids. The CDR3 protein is CASSRTRQETQYF. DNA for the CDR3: TGTGCCAGCAGCCGGACAAGACAAGAGACCCAGTACTTC.

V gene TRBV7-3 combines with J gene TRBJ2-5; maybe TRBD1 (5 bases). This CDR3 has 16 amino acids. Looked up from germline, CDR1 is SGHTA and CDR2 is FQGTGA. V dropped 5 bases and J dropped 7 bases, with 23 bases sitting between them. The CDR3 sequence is CASSPFGPGLSRTQYF. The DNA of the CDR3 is TGTGCCAGCAGCCCCTTCGGCCCAGGGCTATCTCGGACCCAGTACTTC. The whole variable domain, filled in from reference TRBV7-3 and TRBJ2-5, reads GAGVSQTPSNKVTEKGKYVELRCDPISGHTALYWYRQSLGQGPEFLIYFQGTGAADDSGLPNDRFFAVRPEGSVSTLKIQRTERGDSAVYLCASSPFGPGLSRTQYFGPGTRLLVL.

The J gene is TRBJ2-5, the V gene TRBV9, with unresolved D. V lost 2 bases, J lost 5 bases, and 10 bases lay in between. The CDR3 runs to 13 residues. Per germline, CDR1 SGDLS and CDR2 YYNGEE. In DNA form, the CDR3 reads TGTGCCAGCAGCGTCTGGTCTCTGGAGACCCAGTACTTC. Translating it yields CASSVWSLETQYF.

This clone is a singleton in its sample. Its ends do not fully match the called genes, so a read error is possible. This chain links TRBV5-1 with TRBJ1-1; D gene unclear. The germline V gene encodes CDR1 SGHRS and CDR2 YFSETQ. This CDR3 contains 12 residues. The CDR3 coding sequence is TGCGCCAGCAGCTTGGACCGAAGTGAATCTTTCTTT. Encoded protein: CASSLDRSESFF.

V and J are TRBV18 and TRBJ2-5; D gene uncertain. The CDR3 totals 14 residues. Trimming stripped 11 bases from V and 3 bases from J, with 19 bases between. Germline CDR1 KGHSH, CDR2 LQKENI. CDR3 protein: CAGNLGLAKETQYF. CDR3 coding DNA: TGTGCCGGAAACCTCGGGCTCGCGAAAGAGACCCAGTACTTC.

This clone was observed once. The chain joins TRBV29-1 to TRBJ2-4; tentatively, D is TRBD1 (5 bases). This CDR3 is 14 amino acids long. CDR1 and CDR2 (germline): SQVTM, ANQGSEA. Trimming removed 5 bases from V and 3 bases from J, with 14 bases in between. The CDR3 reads CSVRGQLLKNIQYF. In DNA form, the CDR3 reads TGCAGCGTTAGAGGACAACTCCTCAAAAACATTCAGTACTTC.

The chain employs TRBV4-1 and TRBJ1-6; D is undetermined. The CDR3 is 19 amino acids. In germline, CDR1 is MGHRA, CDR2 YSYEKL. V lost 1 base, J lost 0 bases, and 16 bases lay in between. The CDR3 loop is CASSQAEVRPSSYNSPLHF. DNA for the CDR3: TGCGCCAGCAGCCAAGCGGAGGTCAGGCCGAGCTCCTATAATTCACCCCTCCACTTT.

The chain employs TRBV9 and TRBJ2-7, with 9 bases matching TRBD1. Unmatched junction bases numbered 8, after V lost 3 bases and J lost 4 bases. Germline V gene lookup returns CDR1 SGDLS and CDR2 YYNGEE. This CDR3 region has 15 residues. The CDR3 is CASSAGTGKNYEQYF. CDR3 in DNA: TGTGCCAGCAGCGCCGGGACAGGGAAAAATTACGAGCAGTACTTC.

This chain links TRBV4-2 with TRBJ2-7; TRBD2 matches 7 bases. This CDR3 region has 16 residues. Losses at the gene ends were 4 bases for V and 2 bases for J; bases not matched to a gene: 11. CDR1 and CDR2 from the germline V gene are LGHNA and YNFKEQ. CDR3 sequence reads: CASSPELLGTTYEQYF. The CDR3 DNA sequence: TGTGCCAGCAGCCCCGAACTGCTCGGGACTACCTACGAGCAGTACTTC.

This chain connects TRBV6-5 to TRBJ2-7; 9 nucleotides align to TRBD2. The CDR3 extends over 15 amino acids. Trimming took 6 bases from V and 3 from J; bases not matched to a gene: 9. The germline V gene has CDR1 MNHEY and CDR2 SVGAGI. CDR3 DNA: TGTGCCAGCAGACCCGACGGACTAGCGAACTACGAGCAGTACTTC. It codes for CASRPDGLANYEQYF.

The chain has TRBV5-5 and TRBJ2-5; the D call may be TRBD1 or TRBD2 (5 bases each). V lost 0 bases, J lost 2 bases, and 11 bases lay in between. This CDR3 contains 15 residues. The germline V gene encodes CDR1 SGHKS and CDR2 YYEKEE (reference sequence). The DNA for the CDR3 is TGTGCCAGCAGCTTGGACGGGACCGATCAAGAGACCCAGTACTTC. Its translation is CASSLDGTDQETQYF.

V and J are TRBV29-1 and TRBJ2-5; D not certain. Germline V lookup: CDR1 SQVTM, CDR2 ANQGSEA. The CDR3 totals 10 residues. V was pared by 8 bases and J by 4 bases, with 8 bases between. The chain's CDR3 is CSMGRETQYF. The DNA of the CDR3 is TGCAGCATGGGCAGAGAGACCCAGTACTTC.